This T cell receptor (beta chain) was recorded in a study of T cell repertoires in cytomegalovirus infection. The overall study: Public TCR beta signatures were indicative of both CMV infection and a matching HLA type.

This clonotype was seen ten or more times. Its target is not known. General study results and limits: Carriers of CMV and the relevant HLA type were discriminated by public TCR beta frequency. What dominated the ex vivo response were HLA-C-restricted CMV-specific TCR beta clonotypes.

TCRdb reprocessed the reads via MiXCR and lists one record per CDR3 protein. The data show hundreds of thousands of distinct CDR3 sequences, with approximately 24% seen just once and around 7.6% held by the top ten. The TCR was taken from a human donor in good health (CMV status not recorded). Some clones in this sample may be carry-over from other donors' samples. The sequencing sample was made of CD8+ T cells from PBMCs.

For the CDR3, the DNA is TGTGCCAGCAGCCCCCCGGACAGGGGCTACGACAATGAGCAGTTCTTC. Its protein is CASSPPDRGYDNEQFF. This chain uses TRBV7-9 with TRBJ2-1; 9 nucleotides align to TRBD1. Trimming took 5 bases from V and 5 from J; bases not matched to a gene: 10. CDR3 length: 16 residues. The germline V gene has CDR1 SEHNR and CDR2 FQNEAQ (reference sequence).